Listed below are T cell receptor beta chains from one sample, sequenced in a study of T cells in Graves' hyperthyroidism and ophthalmopathy. One entry per CDR3 protein results from TCRdb running MiXCR on the multiplex PCR reads. The profile covers more than 300,000 distinct CDR3 sequences, with around 20% appearing a single time and 40% to 45% taken by the ten largest. Input material: blood. Receptor source: a man aged 18 to 29 with Graves' ophthalmopathy. The CDR3 runs from the conserved cysteine through the conserved F or W. Fields, in order: V gene, D gene, clone size, J gene, CDR3 protein, CDR3 DNA. A D gene is named only where the DNA matches it firmly. Size tells how often a clone was seen (once, few, many) or the class of an expanded clone, and some rows leave it out.

>TRBV12-3/TRBV12-4|-|many|TRBJ2-1
CASSFYRNANEQFF
TGTGCCAGCAGCTTTTACAGGAACGCTAATGAGCAGTTCTTC
>TRBV19|-|few|TRBJ2-6
CASSPGMRAGANVLTF
TGTGCCAGTAGCCCGGGCATGAGGGCTGGGGCCAACGTCCTGACTTTC
>TRBV20-1|-|-|TRBJ2-7
CSASPPQSEQYF
TGCAGTGCTAGTCCCCCCCAGAGTGAGCAGTACTTC
>TRBV7-3|-|few|TRBJ1-1
CASRLEGFGTEAFF
TGTGCCAGCAGGCTCGAGGGTTTCGGGACTGAAGCTTTCTTT
>TRBV3-1|TRBD1|-|TRBJ2-1
CASSLSADRVNEQFF
TGTGCCAGCAGCCTATCCGCCGACAGGGTGAATGAGCAGTTCTTC
>TRBV5-1|-|many|TRBJ2-3
CASSLRTNPTDTQYF
TGCGCCAGCAGCCTTCGGACTAATCCCACAGATACGCAGTATTTT
>TRBV11-2|TRBD1|many|TRBJ2-1
CASSLAPGQVIYNEQFF
TGTGCCAGCAGCTTAGCGCCGGGACAGGTGATATACAATGAGCAGTTCTTC
>TRBV7-9|-|many|TRBJ1-4
CASSLSPRTNEKLFF
TGTGCCAGCAGCTTATCCCCAAGGACTAATGAAAAACTGTTTTTT
>TRBV20-1|TRBD2|few|TRBJ2-7
CSAPLAGLYEQYF
TGCAGTGCTCCCCTAGCGGGCCTCTACGAGCAGTACTTC
>TRBV6-1|TRBD1|-|TRBJ1-2
CASSDITGQGAYGYTF
TGTGCCAGCAGTGACATAACGGGACAGGGGGCTTATGGCTACACCTTC
>TRBV11-2|-|once|TRBJ1-6
CASSQSRVEDSPLHF
TGCGCCAGCAGCCAAAGCAGGGTGGAAGATTCACCCCTCCACTTT
>TRBV4-1|-|-|TRBJ1-5
CASSQIGVDQPQHF
TGCGCCAGCAGCCAAATAGGGGTGGACCAGCCCCAGCATTTT
>TRBV10-2|-|few|TRBJ2-2
CASSTSDANTGELFF
TGCGCCAGCAGTACTAGTGACGCGAACACCGGGGAGCTGTTTTTT
>TRBV11-2|-|-|TRBJ2-1
CASRESYNEQFF
TGTGCTAGCCGGGAGTCCTACAATGAGCAGTTCTTC
>TRBV6-1|TRBD2|many|TRBJ2-1
CASRDFAGGPHEQFF
TGTGCCAGCAGAGACTTTGCGGGGGGGCCCCATGAGCAGTTCTTC
>TRBV12-3/TRBV12-4|TRBD2|few|TRBJ2-7
CASTLGGNYYEQYF
TGTGCCAGCACTTTGGGGGGGAATTACTACGAGCAGTACTTC
>TRBV6-1|-|-|TRBJ1-4
CASSDLGGANEKLFF
TGTGCCAGCAGTGATCTGGGAGGCGCTAATGAAAAACTGTTTTTT
>TRBV7-2|-|-|TRBJ1-3
CASSLTRSYGNTIYF
TGTGCCAGCAGCTTAACCAGGAGCTATGGAAACACCATATATTTT
>TRBV6-2/TRBV6-3|TRBD1|-|TRBJ1-5
CASSLGTVGGQPQHF
TGTGCCAGCAGCCTCGGGACAGTAGGGGGTCAGCCCCAGCATTTT
>TRBV5-5|TRBD1|many|TRBJ1-1
CASTRTGGSNTEAFF
TGTGCCAGCACCCGGACAGGGGGTTCGAACACTGAAGCTTTCTTT
>TRBV24-1|-|-|TRBJ1-4
CATGDTFNEKLFF
TGTGCCACAGGGGACACCTTTAATGAAAAACTGTTTTTT
>TRBV5-1|TRBD1|-|TRBJ1-5
CASSAGQGVQPQHF
TGCGCCAGCAGCGCGGGACAGGGGGTTCAGCCCCAGCATTTT
>TRBV15|-|-|TRBJ1-1
CATSRRSGSEAFF
TGTGCCACCAGCAGACGCTCCGGATCTGAAGCTTTCTTT
>TRBV29-1|TRBD1|-|TRBJ1-1
CSVESGGKRTEAFF
TGCAGCGTTGAGTCAGGGGGAAAGAGAACTGAAGCTTTCTTT
>TRBV10-2|-|-|TRBJ2-5
CASSGTAVETQYF
TGCGCCAGCAGTGGGACGGCGGTTGAGACCCAGTACTTC
>TRBV2|-|-|TRBJ1-2
CASSDFGGGGHYGYTF
TGTGCCAGCAGTGACTTTGGGGGGGGGGGCCACTATGGCTACACCTTC
>TRBV20-1|-|many|TRBJ2-5
CSASSPGPETQYF
TGCAGTGCTAGCTCCCCCGGTCCGGAGACCCAGTACTTC
>TRBV29-1|TRBD1|few|TRBJ1-6
CSAGTAYNSPLHF
TGCAGCGCGGGGACAGCCTATAATTCACCCCTCCACTTT
>TRBV7-9|-|many|TRBJ1-5
CASSLYLAGTDSNQPQHF
TGTGCCAGCAGCCTCTATCTCGCCGGGACGGATAGCAATCAGCCCCAGCATTTT
>TRBV9|-|-|TRBJ2-7
CASSVVGGLPYEQYF
TGTGCCAGCAGCGTAGTGGGGGGTCTTCCCTACGAGCAGTACTTC
>TRBV19|-|few|TRBJ2-1
CASSIKGNRVIHNEQFF
TGTGCCAGTAGTATAAAAGGAAACAGGGTGATTCACAATGAGCAGTTCTTC
>TRBV4-3|TRBD2|-|TRBJ2-1
CASSRGSQRGTVGYEQFF
TGCGCCAGCAGCCGGGGGAGCCAGCGGGGGACGGTTGGCTATGAGCAGTTCTTC
>TRBV20-1|-|-|TRBJ1-6
CSARDSRQNSPLHF
TGCAGTGCTAGGGACAGTCGCCAAAATTCACCCCTCCACTTT
>TRBV28|-|many|TRBJ2-7
CASRSRGPYEQYF
TGTGCCAGCAGGTCCCGGGGCCCCTACGAGCAGTACTTC
>TRBV20-1|TRBD2|once|TRBJ2-5
CSAKHPRLAEKQETQYF
TGCAGTGCTAAACACCCAAGACTAGCGGAGAAACAAGAGACCCAGTACTTC
>TRBV7-8|TRBD1|few|TRBJ1-5
CASSSYGQGLQPQHF
TGTGCCAGCAGCTCGTATGGACAGGGACTTCAGCCCCAGCATTTT